The 30 T cell receptor beta chains below were found in one sample sequenced in a study of blood T cell repertoires in COVID-19. Sequencing was performed with immunoSEQ multiplex PCR; in TCRdb, only in-frame clones are kept and a portion is missing. The sample records 200,000 to 250,000 clones, more than 70% being singletons. What was sequenced was PBMCs or T cells enriched from blood (not recorded which). The receptors were gathered from a woman aged 45-65 years who had recovered from COVID-19.

This chain joins TRBV7-2 and TRBJ1-2; 7 positions agree with TRBD1. The length of the CDR3 is 16 residues. J was trimmed by 8 bases and V by 4 bases; bases with no gene match: 16. The germline V gene encodes CDR1 SGHTA and CDR2 FQGNSA. The CDR3 loop is CASSSSTTGTLGGYTF. CDR3 coding DNA: TGTGCCAGCAGCTCGAGCACGACAGGGACCCTGGGAGGCTACACCTTC.

The V gene is TRBV27, the J gene TRBJ1-2; D is possibly TRBD1 (5 bases). Per the germline V gene, CDR1 is MNHEY and CDR2 is SMNVEV (reference sequence). The CDR3 is made up of 15 amino acids. The V end lost 2 bases, the J end lost 4 bases, and 14 bases lay between the germline ends. The CDR3 DNA is TGTGCCAGCAGTTTAGGGCCTAGGGGAAGCTATGGCTACACCTTC. It codes for CASSLGPRGSYGYTF.

The chain combines TRBV11-3 with TRBJ2-2; D remains unclear. The length of the CDR3 is 17 residues. Germline V gene lookup returns CDR1 SGHNT and CDR2 YENEEA. The V and J ends lost 5 bases and 0 bases respectively, with 16 bases between them. CDR3 protein: CASSGGSLHPNTGELFF. The CDR3 DNA sequence: TGTGCCAGCAGCGGCGGATCGTTGCATCCGAACACCGGGGAGCTGTTTTTT.

The chain couples TRBV19 to TRBJ2-7; the match to TRBD1 covers 8 bases. The ends lost 3 bases at V and 4 bases at J; junction bases unmatched: 8. The CDR3 is 15 amino acids. Germline-derived CDR1 and CDR2 are LNHDA and SQIVND (reference sequence). Here the CDR3 DNA reads TGTGCCAGTAGTATGTCATTGGACAGGGATTACGAGCAGTACTTC. Encoded protein: CASSMSLDRDYEQYF.

This chain joins TRBV7-6 and TRBJ2-5, with TRBD2 identical over 10 bases. CDR3 size: 17 residues. V trimming: 4 bases; J trimming: 5 bases; junction bases outside the gene matches: 13. The germline gives CDR1 SGHVS, CDR2 FNYEAQ. CDR3 in amino acids: CASSSTTSGVVWETQYF. The CDR3 DNA follows: TGTGCCAGCAGCTCAACCACTAGCGGGGTGGTGTGGGAGACCCAGTACTTC.

The chain carries TRBV5-1 and TRBJ2-3; no clear D. Germline CDR1 reads SGHRS; CDR2 reads YFSETQ. The CDR3 length is 14 residues. Trimming removed 1 base from V and 4 bases from J, with 10 bases in between. The CDR3, as DNA: TGCGCCAGCAGCTTGCCCTCTACCCCAGATACGCAGTATTTT. Amino acids: CASSLPSTPDTQYF.

The J gene is TRBJ2-7, the V gene TRBV5-5; D perhaps matches TRBD1 (6 bases). CDR1 is SGHKS and CDR2 is YYEKEE in the germline V gene (reference sequence). The CDR3 loop spans 14 amino acids. The V and J ends lost 0 bases and 2 bases respectively, with 9 bases between them. The CDR3 region has the DNA TGTGCCAGCAGCTTGGTACAGGGTGCCTACGAGCAGTACTTC. As protein: CASSLVQGAYEQYF.

The chain couples TRBV25-1 to TRBJ1-5, with 9 bases fitting TRBD1. Germline CDR1 and CDR2: MGHDK and SYGVNS. Trimming took 6 bases from V and 5 from J; bases not matched to a gene: 2. This CDR3 region has 13 residues. The CDR3 loop is CASRGQGYQPQHF. CDR3 nucleotides: TGTGCCAGCAGAGGACAGGGGTATCAGCCCCAGCATTTT.

V usage is TRBV24-1 and J usage is TRBJ2-5; TRBD1 matches 10 bases. After removal of 2 bases from V and 4 bases from J, the junction contained 9 bases not matched to a gene. Germline assignment: CDR1 KGHDR and CDR2 SFDVKD. The CDR3 runs to 17 residues. This CDR3 is CATSDSKPGQGRETQYF. The CDR3, as DNA: TGTGCCACCAGTGATTCAAAACCGGGACAGGGGAGAGAGACCCAGTACTTC.

The CDR3, as DNA: TGTGCCAGCAGTCGGGGTTACAATGAGCAGTTCTTC. Translated: CASSRGYNEQFF. V gene TRBV6-5 combines with J gene TRBJ2-1, with D perhaps TRBD2 (5 bases). The CDR3 has 12 residues. The germline CDR1 and CDR2 sequences are MNHEY and SVGAGI. Trimming stripped 5 bases from V and 4 bases from J, with 6 bases between.

CDR3: CATWGREGTDTQYF. Here the CDR3 DNA reads TGTGCCACATGGGGGCGGGAGGGCACAGATACGCAGTATTTT. The V and J genes are TRBV6-5 and TRBJ2-3; 8 bases agree with TRBD2. The CDR3 spans 14 residues. Trimming removed 10 bases from V and 1 base from J; junction bases left unmatched: 7. CDR1 is MNHEY, CDR2 SVGAGI, per germline.

The chain combines TRBV18 with TRBJ2-7; TRBD2 agrees at 8 bases. Unmatched junction bases numbered 10, after V lost 5 bases and J lost 4 bases. The CDR3 consists of 15 residues. Per germline, CDR1 KGHSH and CDR2 LQKENI. The CDR3 spells CASSFTSGTFYEQYF. The CDR3, as DNA: TGTGCCAGCTCATTTACTAGCGGCACTTTTTACGAGCAGTACTTC.

This clone was counted between two and nine times. The chain recombines TRBV4-1 with TRBJ1-5; a possible D gene is TRBD1 (5 bases). Trimming took off 5 bases at V and 1 base at J, with 12 bases between the two ends. The CDR3 runs to 15 residues. The V gene's germline CDR1 is MGHRA and CDR2 YSYEKL. The CDR3 DNA reads as TGCGCCAGCAGCTTTCGACAGACAAGCAATCAGCCCCAGCATTTT. Translated: CASSFRQTSNQPQHF.

The chain has TRBV28 and TRBJ2-2; 8 positions match TRBD1. This CDR3 region has 15 residues. The V and J ends lost 4 bases and 3 bases, in that order; junction bases with no gene match: 4. Germline V gene sequence: CDR1 MDHEN, CDR2 SYDVKM. In DNA form, the CDR3 reads TGTGCCAGCAGTTGGACAGGGCGGGACACCGGGGAGCTGTTTTTT. Translation gives CASSWTGRDTGELFF.

The chain couples TRBV7-8 to TRBJ2-3; TRBD2 matches 7 bases. The junction had 17 bases not matched to a gene; V was cut back by 8 bases and J by 6 bases. Germline values: CDR1 SGHVS, CDR2 FQNEAQ. The CDR3 spans 16 residues. This CDR3 reads CASRGVGGSPTDTQYF. CDR3 sequence (DNA): TGTGCCAGCCGTGGGGTGGGCGGGAGTCCCACTGATACGCAGTATTTT.

This clone was seen only once. V and J are TRBV20-1 and TRBJ2-7; a possible D gene is TRBD1 (5 bases). Germline loops: CDR1 DFQATT, CDR2 SNEGSKA (reference sequence). The length of the CDR3 is 12 residues. V shed 3 bases and J shed 2 bases, with 8 bases lying between them. This CDR3 reads CSASMDTYEQYF. The CDR3 DNA is TGCAGTGCTAGTATGGACACCTACGAGCAGTACTTC.

The V call is TRBV4-3, the J call TRBJ2-1; 12 nucleotides agree with TRBD2. Germline loops: CDR1 LGHNA, CDR2 YSLEER. The CDR3 length is 19 residues. V lost 0 bases and J lost 1; bases outside the gene matches: 7. Here the CDR3 DNA reads TGCGCCAGCAGCCAAGATCCAGCTAGCGGGGGGGCGTCCTACAATGAGCAGTTCTTC. It translates to CASSQDPASGGASYNEQFF.

This sequence joins TRBV2 and TRBJ2-7; TRBD1 agrees at 9 bases. Germline values: CDR1 SNHLY, CDR2 FYNNEI. V lost 9 bases, J lost 3 bases, and 6 bases stayed unmatched. The length of the CDR3 is 13 residues. CDR3 bases: TGTGCCAGTAACCGGGACAGGGACTACGAGCAGTACTTC. The encoded protein is CASNRDRDYEQYF.

This clone was detected once. The chain combines TRBV7-9 with TRBJ1-2; 7 positions agree with TRBD1. The CDR3 extends over 13 amino acids. Germline V gene lookup returns CDR1 SEHNR and CDR2 FQNEAQ (reference sequence). With 3 bases clipped from V and 5 bases from J, the junction kept 3 bases outside the gene matches. CDR3 DNA sequence: TGTGCCAGCAGCTTCGGGACAGTATATGGCTACACCTTC. Its translation: CASSFGTVYGYTF.

As concerns this clone: The sample holds other DNA sequences that translate to the same CDR3. CDR3 nucleotide sequence: TGTGCCAGCAGCCGCGCGTACGAGCAGTACTTC. Translating gives CASSRAYEQYF. The chain employs TRBV6-2 or TRBV6-3 and TRBJ2-7; D is unresolved. CDR1 MNHEY and CDR2 SVGEGT come from the germline V gene. There are 11 residues in the CDR3. The V and J ends lost 6 bases and 4 bases respectively, with 7 bases between them.

The J gene is TRBJ2-7, the V gene TRBV19; 10 nucleotides agree with TRBD2. Germline V CDR1 and CDR2: LNHDA, SQIVND (reference sequence). The V gene end was trimmed by 3 bases and the J gene end by 2 bases; junction bases not matched to a gene: 4. CDR3 size: 15 residues. CDR3 in amino acids: CASSILAGAPYEQYF. CDR3 coding DNA: TGTGCCAGTAGTATCCTAGCGGGAGCGCCCTACGAGCAGTACTTC.

J is TRBJ2-5 and V is TRBV3-1 (or the pseudogene TRBV3-2); weak D call: TRBD2 (7 bases). Per germline, CDR1 LGHDT and CDR2 YNNKEL (reference sequence). The CDR3 contains 15 residues. The ends were cut back, 3 bases at V and 2 bases at J, with 13 bases in the middle. CDR3 residues: CASSQPRGAQETQYF. The DNA of the CDR3 is TGTGCCAGCAGCCAGCCTCGGGGGGCACAAGAGACCCAGTACTTC.

The chain links TRBV7-9 to TRBJ1-2; D is uncertain. In germline, CDR1 is SEHNR, CDR2 FQNEAQ (reference sequence). The CDR3 sequence is 14 residues long. Trimming cost V 2 bases and J 6 bases, with 13 bases left between them. Here the CDR3 DNA reads TGTGCCAGCAGCTTAAGCCCCAAAAAAGATGGCTACACCTTC. Translated: CASSLSPKKDGYTF. The variable domain in full, with the rest retrieved from reference TRBV7-9 and TRBJ1-2, is DTGVSQNPRHKITKRGQNVTFRCDPISEHNRLYWYRQTLGQGPEFLTYFQNEAQLEKSRLLSDRFSAERPKGSFSTLEIQRTEQGDSAMYLCASSLSPKKDGYTFGSGTRLTVV.

The rearrangement links TRBV6-5 to TRBJ2-4; a possible D gene is TRBD2 (6 bases). The CDR3 has 15 amino acids. Germline CDR1 is MNHEY and CDR2 is SVGAGI. Trimming took off 2 bases at V and 2 bases at J, with 10 bases between the two ends. The CDR3 coding sequence is TGTGCCAGCAGTTACCGGGAGCTGACCAAAAACATTCAGTACTTC. Its protein product is CASSYRELTKNIQYF.

The V call is TRBV5-5, the J call TRBJ2-7; unclear D gene. Trimming shortened V by 3 bases and J by 3 bases, and 10 bases separated the two germline ends. CDR3 length equals 13 residues. CDR1 SGHKS and CDR2 YYEKEE come from the germline V gene (reference sequence). Here the CDR3 reads CASSSKAGYEQYF. The DNA for the CDR3 is TGTGCCAGCAGCTCAAAAGCAGGCTACGAGCAGTACTTC.

This chain uses TRBV10-3 with TRBJ1-1, with 10 bases aligning to TRBD1. Germline CDR1 is ENHRY and CDR2 is SYGVKD. The ends lost 6 bases at V and 5 bases at J; junction bases unmatched: 3. This CDR3 spans 13 amino acids. In DNA, the CDR3 is TGTGCCATCAGCAAGGACAGGGGGACTGAAGCTTTCTTT. Translation gives CAISKDRGTEAFF.

This clone was picked up one time. This chain uses TRBV4-3 with TRBJ1-4; D is undetermined. The CDR3 spans 16 residues. Trimming cost V 0 bases and J 5 bases, with 13 bases left between them. CDR1 and CDR2 from the germline V gene are LGHNA and YSLEER. The CDR3 bases are TGCGCCAGCAGCCAAGATTCTGCCGCCGGGAATGAAAAACTGTTTTTT. Protein product: CASSQDSAAGNEKLFF.

This chain joins TRBV10-2 and TRBJ2-3; 11 bases map to TRBD2. V was pared by 2 bases and J by 3 bases, with 1 base of the junction left unmatched. The CDR3 covers 15 residues. The V gene's germline CDR1 is WSHSY and CDR2 SAAADI. CDR3 residues: CASSEASGRTDTQYF. CDR3 bases: TGCGCCAGCAGTGAGGCTAGCGGGAGGACAGATACGCAGTATTTT.

CDR3 protein: CASSPFGAGGSSGANVLTF. The CDR3 DNA is TGTGCCAGCTCACCATTCGGAGCGGGGGGCTCCTCTGGGGCCAACGTCCTGACTTTC. The rearrangement uses TRBV18 and TRBJ2-6; 9 bases are a match to TRBD2. Germline-derived CDR1 and CDR2 are KGHSH and LQKENI. Trimming cost V 2 bases and J 0 bases; bases outside gene matches: 8. The CDR3 has 19 amino acids.

The V call is TRBV3-1 (or the pseudogene TRBV3-2), the J call TRBJ1-2, with a possible D match to TRBD1 (6 bases). The V gene lost 4 bases and the J gene lost 7 bases, with 16 bases spanning the gap. Germline loops: CDR1 LGHDT, CDR2 YNNKEL (reference sequence). This CDR3 contains 14 residues. The CDR3 spells CASSPDNRVGGYTF. The CDR3 DNA reads TGTGCCAGCAGCCCAGATAACAGGGTTGGTGGCTACACCTTC.